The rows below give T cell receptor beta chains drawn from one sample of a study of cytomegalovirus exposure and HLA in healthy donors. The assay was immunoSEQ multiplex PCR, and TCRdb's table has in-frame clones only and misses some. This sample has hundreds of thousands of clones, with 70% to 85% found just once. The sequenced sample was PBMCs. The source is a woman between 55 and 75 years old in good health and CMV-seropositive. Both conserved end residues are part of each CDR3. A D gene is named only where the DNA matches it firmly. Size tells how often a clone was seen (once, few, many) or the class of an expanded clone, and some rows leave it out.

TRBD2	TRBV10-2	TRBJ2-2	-	TGCGCCAGCGCTGTGGGGGCGGGGGGGCCGGATACCGGGGAGCTGTTTTTT	CASAVGAGGPDTGELFF
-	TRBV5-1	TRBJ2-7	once	TGCGCCAGCAGCTTGGGACAGGAAACTTACATGCGGGACTTC	CASSLGQETYMRDF
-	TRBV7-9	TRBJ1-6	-	TGTTCCAGCAGCTTAGCAGGCAGGGGCCTTATCTATAATTCACCCCTCCACTTT	CSSSLAGRGLIYNSPLHF
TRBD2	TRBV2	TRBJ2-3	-	TGTGCCAGCAGTTACGGACTAGCGGGAGTGGATACGCAGTATTTT	CASSYGLAGVDTQYF
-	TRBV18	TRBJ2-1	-	TGTGCCACAACCGCCCAGCCCTCAGCGCCTTACAATGAGCAGTTCTTC	CATTAQPSAPYNEQFF
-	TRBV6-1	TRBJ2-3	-	TGTGCCAGCAGCCTGACAGATACGCAGTATTTT	CASSLTDTQYF
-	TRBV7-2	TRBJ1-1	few	TGTGCCAGCAGCTTATCGGCGGGAACTGAAGCTTTCTTT	CASSLSAGTEAFF
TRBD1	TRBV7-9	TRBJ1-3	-	TGTGCCAGCAGCTTAAACAGGGGAGTTGGAAACACCATATATTTT	CASSLNRGVGNTIYF
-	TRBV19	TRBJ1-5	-	TGTGCCAGTAGTATATGGGGGGACAATCAGCCCCAGCATTTT	CASSIWGDNQPQHF
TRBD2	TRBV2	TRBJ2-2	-	TGTGCCAGCAAGGGGACTAGCTACACCGGGGAGCTGTTTTTT	CASKGTSYTGELFF
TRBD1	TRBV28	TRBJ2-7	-	TGTGCCAGCACCATTGACACAGGGGTCCACGAGCAGTACTTC	CASTIDTGVHEQYF
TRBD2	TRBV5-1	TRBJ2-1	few	TGCGCCAGCAGCTTGGGAGCGGGGGGGCCTGGGAATGAGCAGTTCTTC	CASSLGAGGPGNEQFF
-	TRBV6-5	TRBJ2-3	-	TGTGCCAGCAACGCGATTTCTACAGATACGCAGTATTTT	CASNAISTDTQYF
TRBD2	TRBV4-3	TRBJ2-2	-	TGCGCCAGCAGCCAAGTAACTAGCGGGGGCACCGGGGAGCTGTTTTTT	CASSQVTSGGTGELFF
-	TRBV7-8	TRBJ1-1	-	TGTGCCAGCAGCCAAGGGGCTTACACTGAAGCTTTCTTT	CASSQGAYTEAFF
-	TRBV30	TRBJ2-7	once	TGTGCCTGGACTGATAGCTCCTACGAGCAGTACTTC	CAWTDSSYEQYF
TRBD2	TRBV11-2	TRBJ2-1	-	TGTGCCAGCAGTGGACTAGCGGTGACTTACAATGAGCAGTTCTTC	CASSGLAVTYNEQFF
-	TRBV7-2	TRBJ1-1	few	TGTGCCAGCAGCTTAGTACGGGGGAACACTGAAGCTTTCTTT	CASSLVRGNTEAFF
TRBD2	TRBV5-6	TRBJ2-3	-	TGTGCCAGCAGCTTGGTGCTAGCGGGGGCTAGCACAGATACGCAGTATTTT	CASSLVLAGASTDTQYF
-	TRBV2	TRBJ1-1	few	TGTGCCAGCAGAGCCAGGGGTGGAACTGAAGCTTTCTTT	CASRARGGTEAFF
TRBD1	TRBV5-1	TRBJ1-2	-	TGCGCCAGCAGCCCCCTACAGGGGACCAATGGCTACACCTTC	CASSPLQGTNGYTF
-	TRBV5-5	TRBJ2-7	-	TGTGCCAGCAGCTCGGTATTCCAGGGCGAGCAGTACTTC	CASSSVFQGEQYF
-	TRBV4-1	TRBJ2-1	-	TGCGCCAGCAGCCGAAGTGCCGGGGGCGGGGGCCACAATGAGCAGTTCTTC	CASSRSAGGGGHNEQFF
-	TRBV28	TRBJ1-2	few	TGTGCCAGCAGCACCCCAATGGGCAAAGCTAACTATGGCTACACCTTC	CASSTPMGKANYGYTF
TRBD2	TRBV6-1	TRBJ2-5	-	TGTGCCAGCAGTGAACCGGGACTAGCGGGGGGACAAGAGACCCAGTACTTC	CASSEPGLAGGQETQYF
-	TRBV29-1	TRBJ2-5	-	TGCAGCGTTGACCCCTCCTCCGAGACCCAGTACTTC	CSVDPSSETQYF
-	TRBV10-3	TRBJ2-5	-	TGTGCCATCAGCCAATTACCTCAGGCTTTGGAGACCCAGTACTTC	CAISQLPQALETQYF
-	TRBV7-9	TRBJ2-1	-	TGTGCCAGCAGCCCGGGAACTAGTCTCAATGAGCAGTTCTTC	CASSPGTSLNEQFF
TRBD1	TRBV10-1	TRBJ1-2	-	TGCGCCAGCAGTGAACTGGCCCGGGACAGGGGTCGTCACTATGGCTACACCTTC	CASSELARDRGRHYGYTF
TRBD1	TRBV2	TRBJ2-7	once	TGTGCCGCCCGGGACAGAGGCTACGAGCAGTACTTC	CAARDRGYEQYF
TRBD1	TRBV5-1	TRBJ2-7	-	TGCGCCAGTAAACCACCCCCGGGACAGGGGGCTTACGAGCAGTACTTC	CASKPPPGQGAYEQYF
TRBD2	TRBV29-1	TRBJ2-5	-	TGCAGCGTTGAATCGACTAGCGGGCGGGAGGAGACCCAGTACTTC	CSVESTSGREETQYF
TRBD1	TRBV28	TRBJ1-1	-	TGTGCCAGCAGCGGACAGGGGGCATATACTGAAGCTTTCTTT	CASSGQGAYTEAFF
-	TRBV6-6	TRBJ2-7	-	TGTGCCAGCAGCAGAGACACGAACTACGAGCAGTACTTC	CASSRDTNYEQYF
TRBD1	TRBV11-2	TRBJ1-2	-	TGTGCCAGCAGCCCTAGGACAGGCCCTAACTATGGCTACACCTTC	CASSPRTGPNYGYTF
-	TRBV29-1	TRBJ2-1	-	TGCAGCGCCACCTATGGGCGGGAAGTGCAGTTCTTC	CSATYGREVQFF
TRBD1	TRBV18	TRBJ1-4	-	TGTGCCAGCTCACAGGACAGGGTCAGAGGGAAACTGTTTTTT	CASSQDRVRGKLFF
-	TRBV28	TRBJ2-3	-	TGTGCCAGCAGTTTTTCCAGATCCCCGCAGTATTTT	CASSFSRSPQYF
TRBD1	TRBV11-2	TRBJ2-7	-	TGTGCCAGCAGCCTCGGGCCCCAGGGGGATGAGCAGTACTTC	CASSLGPQGDEQYF
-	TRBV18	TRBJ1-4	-	TGTGCCAGCTCACCTAGGGGTCAGTCCGATGAAAAACTGTTTTTT	CASSPRGQSDEKLFF
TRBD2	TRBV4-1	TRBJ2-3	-	TGCGCCAGCAGCCAAGGTCGGCTAGCGGGAGTTGATACGCAGTATTTT	CASSQGRLAGVDTQYF
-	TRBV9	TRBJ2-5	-	TGTGCCAGCAGCGTAGCTGCCCCTGCGGAGACCCAGTACTTC	CASSVAAPAETQYF
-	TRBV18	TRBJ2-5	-	TGTGCCAGCTCACCAGAGTCGCTCCAAGAGACCCAGTACTTC	CASSPESLQETQYF
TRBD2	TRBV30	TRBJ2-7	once	TGTGCCTGGAGTATCCCCGGGACTAGCGCGTACGAGCAGTACTTC	CAWSIPGTSAYEQYF
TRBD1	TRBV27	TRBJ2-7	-	TGTGCCAGCAGGGGACAGAGCTCCTACGAGCAGTACTTC	CASRGQSSYEQYF